The next 10 T cell receptor beta chains were all read from a single sample in a study of blood T cell repertoires in COVID-19. TCRdb's table, derived via immunoSEQ multiplex PCR, lists solely in-frame clones and lacks some. In the table there are approximately 170,000 clones, roughly 85% of which are singletons. The sequenced material came from peripheral blood. These receptors all stem from a man aged 45-60 years with active or convalescent COVID-19.

The chain couples TRBV5-1 to TRBJ2-7; TRBD2 agrees at 9 bases. The CDR3 sequence is 14 residues long. The V and J ends lost 0 bases and 4 bases, in that order; junction bases with no gene match: 2. CDR1 is SGHRS and CDR2 is YFSETQ in the germline V gene. CDR3 in DNA: TGCGCCAGCAGCTTGGCGGCGGGAGGGTACGAGCAGTACTTC. Translated, it gives CASSLAAGGYEQYF.

The chain has TRBV3-1 (or the pseudogene TRBV3-2) and TRBJ1-3; possibly TRBD1 for D (5 bases). CDR3 length equals 12 residues. Trimming removed 1 base at V and 8 bases at J, with 6 bases between. Per the germline V gene, CDR1 is LGHDT and CDR2 is YNNKEL (reference sequence). As DNA, the CDR3 is TGTGCCAGCAGCCAAGGGGACTACACCATATATTTT. Protein sequence: CASSQGDYTIYF.

The chain couples TRBV7-3 to TRBJ1-5; D remains ambiguous. This CDR3 contains 13 residues. Trimming shortened V by 1 base and J by 7 bases, and 8 bases separated the two germline ends. Germline values: CDR1 SGHTA, CDR2 FQGTGA. The CDR3 DNA is TGTGCCAGCAGCTTAAAACCAGAACAGCCCCAGCATTTT. It translates to CASSLKPEQPQHF.

The CDR3 sequence is CASIGTSGGAETQYF. The CDR3, as DNA: TGTGCCAGCATCGGGACTAGCGGGGGGGCTGAGACCCAGTACTTC. This chain uses TRBV3-1 (or the pseudogene TRBV3-2) with TRBJ2-5; 16 bases match TRBD2. The CDR3 spans 15 residues. V shed 7 bases, J shed 5 bases, and the junction held 4 bases outside the gene matches. Germline CDR1 and CDR2: LGHDT and YNNKEL (reference sequence).

This clone came up once. The chain couples TRBV25-1 to TRBJ2-1; D is uncertain. This CDR3 spans 16 amino acids. V lost 3 bases, J lost 7 bases, and 19 bases lay in between. The germline V gene encodes CDR1 MGHDK and CDR2 SYGVNS. CDR3 region: CASSDNTRQHSNEQFF. The CDR3 coding sequence is TGTGCCAGCAGTGATAATACACGACAACATTCTAATGAGCAGTTCTTC.

This rearrangement joins TRBV30 to TRBJ2-1; D gene ambiguous. V lost 3 bases and J 0 bases, leaving 6 bases between the germline ends. This CDR3 is 13 amino acids long. The germline CDR1 and CDR2 sequences are GTSNPN and SVGIG (reference sequence). CDR3: CAWSPSSYNEQFF. CDR3 nucleotides: TGTGCCTGGAGCCCGAGCTCCTACAATGAGCAGTTCTTC.

The gene calls are TRBV10-3 and TRBJ1-5, with TRBD1 matching over 7 bases. The germline gives CDR1 ENHRY, CDR2 SYGVKD. The V gene end was trimmed by 6 bases and the J gene end by 5 bases; junction bases not matched to a gene: 4. The CDR3 is made up of 13 amino acids. CDR3 nucleotide sequence: TGTGCCATCAGAGGACAGGTTGATCAGCCCCAGCATTTT. Its translation is CAIRGQVDQPQHF.

This clone was recorded a few times. This rearrangement joins TRBV7-2 to TRBJ1-5, with TRBD1 as a possible D gene (6 bases). Looked up from germline, CDR1 is SGHTA and CDR2 is FQGNSA. The CDR3 has 13 residues. Deletions cut 6 bases from V and 6 bases from J, with 12 bases between. CDR3 protein: CASSRGGTQPQHF. As DNA, the CDR3 is TGTGCCAGCAGTAGGGGGGGGACTCAGCCCCAGCATTTT. Full variable domain (outside the CDR3, taken from reference TRBV7-2 and TRBJ1-5): GAGVSQSPSNKVTEKGKDVELRCDPISGHTALYWYRQSLGQGLEFLIYFQGNSAPDKSGLPSDRFSAERTGGSVSTLTIQRTQQEDSAVYLCASSRGGTQPQHFGDGTRLSIL.

In nucleotides, the CDR3 is TGTGCCAGCAGCCGTGGTCCGGGACTAGCGGGGGAGACCCAGTACTTC. This encodes CASSRGPGLAGETQYF. The chain joins TRBV7-3 to TRBJ2-5; 13 positions match TRBD2. The trim removed 5 bases at V and 5 bases at J, leaving 8 bases unmatched. The CDR3 totals 16 residues. The germline V gene has CDR1 SGHTA and CDR2 FQGTGA.

The V call is TRBV7-2, the J call TRBJ1-2; no clear D. Trimming cost V 5 bases and J 4 bases, with 14 bases left between them. The V gene's germline CDR1 is SGHTA and CDR2 FQGNSA. CDR3 length: 14 amino acids. The CDR3 nucleotides read TGTGCCAGCAGCCTATTCGAGGTGACCTATGGCTACACCTTC. The encoded protein is CASSLFEVTYGYTF.